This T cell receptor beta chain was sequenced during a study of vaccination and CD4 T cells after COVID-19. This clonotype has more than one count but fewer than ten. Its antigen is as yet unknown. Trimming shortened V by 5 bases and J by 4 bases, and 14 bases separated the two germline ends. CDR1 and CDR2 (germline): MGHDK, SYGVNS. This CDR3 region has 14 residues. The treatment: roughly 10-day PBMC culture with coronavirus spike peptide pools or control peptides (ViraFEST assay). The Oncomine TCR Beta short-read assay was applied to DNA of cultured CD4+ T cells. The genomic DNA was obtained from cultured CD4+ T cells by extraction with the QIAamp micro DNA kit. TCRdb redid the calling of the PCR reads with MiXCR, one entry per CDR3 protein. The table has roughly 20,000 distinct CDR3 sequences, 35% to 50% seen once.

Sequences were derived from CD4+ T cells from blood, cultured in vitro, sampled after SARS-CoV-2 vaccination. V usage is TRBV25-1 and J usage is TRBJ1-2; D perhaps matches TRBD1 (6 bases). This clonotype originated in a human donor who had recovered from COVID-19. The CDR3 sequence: CASSTTGAVYGYTF. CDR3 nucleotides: TGTGCCAGCAGTACGACGGGGGCGGTCTATGGCTACACCTTC.